This is a list of T cell receptor beta chains from one sample in a study of chemoradiotherapy in HPV16-positive cancers. Sequenced by immunoSEQ multiplex PCR; TCRdb stores in-frame clones only, minus some. The sample has 7,000 to 8,500 clones, about 88% seen once. Sequencing was performed on tumor tissue, taken from a patient who underwent chemoradiotherapy. These receptors originate from a human donor with HPV-associated anogenital cancer. Each CDR3 is given with its conserved first and last residue. Fields, in order: J gene, D gene, V gene, clone size, CDR3 protein, CDR3 DNA. A D gene is named only where the DNA matches it firmly. Some rows mark clone size as missing; the rest say once, few, many or name a class of expanded clone.

>TRBJ1-6|-|TRBV11-1|once
CASSLGRSSYNSPLHF
TGTGCCAGCAGCTTAGGGCGGAGCTCCTATAATTCACCCCTCCACTTT
>TRBJ2-2|-|TRBV27|few
CASSLRRESHGELFF
TGTGCCAGCAGTTTACGTCGAGAATCCCACGGGGAGCTGTTTTTT
>TRBJ1-6|TRBD1|TRBV19|-
CASSFQGDNSPLHF
TGTGCCAGTAGCTTCCAGGGGGATAATTCACCCCTCCACTTT
>TRBJ2-2|-|TRBV29-1|few
CSAQGNANTGELFF
TGCAGCGCCCAGGGTAATGCGAACACCGGGGAGCTGTTTTTT
>TRBJ1-2|-|TRBV4-1|-
CASSQVGATKGYYGYTF
TGCGCCAGCAGCCAAGTCGGGGCTACCAAAGGCTACTATGGCTACACCTTC
>TRBJ2-5|-|TRBV5-8|-
CASSLFGGETQYF
TGTGCCAGCAGCTTATTTGGGGGAGAGACCCAGTACTTC
>TRBJ2-5|-|TRBV25-1|few
CASNRGTSETQYF
TGTGCCAGCAATCGAGGGACGTCTGAGACCCAGTACTTC
>TRBJ2-7|-|TRBV30|-
CAWGDGYRRGF
TGTGCCTGGGGGGATGGATACAGACGTGGCTTC
>TRBJ1-4|-|TRBV19|-
CASRYGDTTNEKLFF
TGTGCCAGTAGGTATGGGGACACAACTAATGAAAAACTGTTTTTT
>TRBJ2-1|-|TRBV18|-
CASSPAGDGEQFF
TGTGCCAGCTCCCCCGCCGGGGATGGTGAGCAGTTCTTC
>TRBJ2-1|-|TRBV4-1|-
CASSQAASNPLNEQFF
TGCGCCAGCAGCCAAGCGGCTTCTAATCCCCTCAATGAGCAGTTCTTC
>TRBJ2-7|TRBD1|TRBV19|-
CASSTGTEVSEQYF
TGTGCCAGTAGTACGGGGACAGAAGTCTCCGAGCAGTACTTC
>TRBJ2-1|-|TRBV28|-
CASREQVSYNEQFF
TGTGCCAGCAGGGAACAGGTCTCCTACAATGAGCAGTTCTTC
>TRBJ2-6|-|TRBV30|once
CAWRAPAGTGANVLTF
TGTGCCTGGAGAGCGCCGGCGGGAACTGGGGCCAACGTCCTGACTTTC
>TRBJ1-1|-|TRBV7-9|-
CASSLESGDKAFF
TGTGCCAGCAGCTTAGAATCTGGGGACAAAGCTTTCTTT
>TRBJ2-7|TRBD2|TRBV19|-
CASSIRTSGSHEQYF
TGTGCCAGTAGTATTCGGACTAGCGGGAGCCACGAGCAGTACTTC
>TRBJ1-2|-|TRBV5-1|-
CASSPQDTDHGYTF
TGCGCCAGCAGCCCCCAGGACACGGACCATGGCTACACCTTC
>TRBJ2-1|-|TRBV11-3|-
CASSLALSSYNEQFF
TGTGCCAGCAGCCTAGCGTTAAGCTCCTACAATGAGCAGTTCTTC
>TRBJ1-4|-|TRBV6-5|once
CASSPGAANYEKLFF
TGTGCCAGCAGCCCCGGGGCAGCGAATTATGAAAAACTGTTTTTT
>TRBJ1-1|-|TRBV5-8|-
CASTRRRGGDTEAFF
TGTGCCAGCACTCGGAGGAGAGGGGGGGACACTGAAGCTTTCTTT
>TRBJ1-5|-|TRBV19|-
CASSIFGSAGQPQHF
TGTGCCAGTAGTATCTTCGGGTCTGCGGGACAGCCCCAGCATTTT
>TRBJ1-1|TRBD1|TRBV2|-
CASSLEMGQTNTEAFF
TGTGCCAGCAGCCTAGAAATGGGACAGACGAACACTGAAGCTTTCTTT
>TRBJ2-7|-|TRBV7-2|-
CASSNRVNSYEQYF
TGTGCCAGCAGCAACAGGGTTAACTCCTACGAGCAGTACTTC
>TRBJ2-1|-|TRBV9|-
CASSSTRLASNEQFF
TGTGCCAGCAGCTCCACCAGGCTAGCGAGTAATGAGCAGTTCTTC
>TRBJ1-2|-|TRBV2|-
CASSVISSNYGYTF
TGTGCCAGCAGTGTAATTAGCAGTAACTATGGCTACACCTTC
>TRBJ2-1|TRBD2|TRBV6-5|-
CASSRTSGRLDEQFF
TGTGCCAGCAGCCGGACTAGCGGGAGGTTAGATGAGCAGTTCTTC
>TRBJ1-4|TRBD1|TRBV5-1|-
CATKRTGTTNEKLFF
TGCGCCACCAAAAGGACAGGAACAACTAATGAAAAACTGTTTTTT
>TRBJ1-5|-|TRBV7-2|-
CASSLGAGYSNQPQHF
TGTGCCAGCAGCTTAGGTGCGGGTTATAGCAATCAGCCCCAGCATTTT
>TRBJ2-2|-|TRBV5-1|once
CASSQVEGAWELFF
TGCGCCAGCTCTCAGGTGGAGGGCGCCTGGGAGCTGTTTTTT
>TRBJ2-2|-|TRBV29-1|-
CSAQGVGGGSDTGELFF
TGCAGCGCCCAAGGGGTCGGGGGCGGATCGGACACCGGGGAGCTGTTTTTT
>TRBJ2-7|TRBD2|TRBV30|-
CAWGPQAGRYEQYF
TGTGCCTGGGGCCCCCAAGCGGGGCGCTACGAGCAGTACTTC
>TRBJ2-5|-|TRBV6-6|few
CASRQEAETQYF
TGTGCCAGCAGGCAGGAAGCGGAGACCCAGTACTTC
>TRBJ2-3|-|TRBV11-1|-
CASSLSGKDTQYF
TGTGCCAGCAGCTTATCAGGCAAAGATACGCAGTATTTT
>TRBJ2-2|-|TRBV28|-
CAIQGQITGELFF
TGTGCCATACAAGGACAAATCACCGGGGAGCTGTTTTTT
>TRBJ2-2|-|TRBV5-1|-
CASSRGPGELFF
TGCGCCAGCAGCAGGGGACCCGGGGAGCTGTTTTTT
>TRBJ2-5|-|TRBV28|-
CASSPSTGHLKETQYF
TGTGCCAGCAGTCCCTCAACGGGACACCTAAAAGAGACCCAGTACTTC
>TRBJ1-1|TRBD1|TRBV7-9|-
CASSFRAGTGHTEAFF
TGTGCCAGCAGCTTCAGAGCCGGGACAGGGCACACTGAAGCTTTCTTT
>TRBJ2-7|TRBD2|TRBV5-1|-
CASSEASGSNYEQYF
TGCGCCAGCAGCGAGGCTAGCGGGAGTAACTACGAGCAGTACTTC
>TRBJ1-3|-|TRBV7-3|-
CASSRGGPTSSGNTIYF
TGTGCCAGCAGCCGGGGGGGCCCTACCAGCTCTGGAAACACCATATATTTT
>TRBJ1-5|-|TRBV2|-
CASSEEGIQPQHF
TGTGCCAGCAGTGAAGAGGGTATCCAGCCCCAGCATTTT